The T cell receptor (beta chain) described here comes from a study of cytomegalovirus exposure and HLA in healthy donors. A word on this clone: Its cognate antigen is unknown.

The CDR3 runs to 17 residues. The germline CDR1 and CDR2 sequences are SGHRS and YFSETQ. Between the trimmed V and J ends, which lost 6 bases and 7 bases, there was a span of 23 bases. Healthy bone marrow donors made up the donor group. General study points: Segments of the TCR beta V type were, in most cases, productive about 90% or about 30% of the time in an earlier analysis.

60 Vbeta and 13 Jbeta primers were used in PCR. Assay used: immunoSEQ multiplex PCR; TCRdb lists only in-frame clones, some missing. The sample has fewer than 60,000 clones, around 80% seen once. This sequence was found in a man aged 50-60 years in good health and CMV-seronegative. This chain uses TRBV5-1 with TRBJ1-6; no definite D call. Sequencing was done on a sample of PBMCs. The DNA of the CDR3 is TGCGCCAGCACCCCAACGGGAACCCCTTTTGAGAATTCACCCCTCCACTTT. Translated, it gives CASTPTGTPFENSPLHF.